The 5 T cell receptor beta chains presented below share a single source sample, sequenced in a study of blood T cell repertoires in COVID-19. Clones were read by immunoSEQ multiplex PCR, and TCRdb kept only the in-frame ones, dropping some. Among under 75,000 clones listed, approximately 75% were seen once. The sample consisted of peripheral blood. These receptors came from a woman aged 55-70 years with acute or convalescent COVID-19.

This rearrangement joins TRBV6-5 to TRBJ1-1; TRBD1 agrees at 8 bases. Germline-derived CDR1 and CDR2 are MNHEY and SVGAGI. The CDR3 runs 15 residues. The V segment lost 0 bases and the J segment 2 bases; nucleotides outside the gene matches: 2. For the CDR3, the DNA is TGTGCCAGCAGTTACTCGACAGGGGCTAACACTGAAGCTTTCTTT. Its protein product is CASSYSTGANTEAFF.

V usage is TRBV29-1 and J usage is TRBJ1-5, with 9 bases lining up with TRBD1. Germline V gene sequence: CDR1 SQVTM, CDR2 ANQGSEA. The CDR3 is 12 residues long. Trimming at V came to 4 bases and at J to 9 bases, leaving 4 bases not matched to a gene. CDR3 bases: TGCAGCGTTGGGGGACAGGGAACGCCCCAGCATTTT. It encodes CSVGGQGTPQHF.

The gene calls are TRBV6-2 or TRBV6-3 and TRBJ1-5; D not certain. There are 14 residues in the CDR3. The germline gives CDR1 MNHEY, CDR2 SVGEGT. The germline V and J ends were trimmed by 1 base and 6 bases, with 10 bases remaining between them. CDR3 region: CASSYWAISQPQHF. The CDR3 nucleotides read TGTGCCAGCAGTTACTGGGCGATCTCTCAGCCCCAGCATTTT.

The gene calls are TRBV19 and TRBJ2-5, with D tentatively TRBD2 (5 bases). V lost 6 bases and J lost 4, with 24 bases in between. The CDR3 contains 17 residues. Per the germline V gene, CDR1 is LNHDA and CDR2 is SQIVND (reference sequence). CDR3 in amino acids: CASSRDSKALSRETQYF. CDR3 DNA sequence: TGTGCCAGTAGCCGGGATAGCAAGGCCCTATCGCGAGAGACCCAGTACTTC.

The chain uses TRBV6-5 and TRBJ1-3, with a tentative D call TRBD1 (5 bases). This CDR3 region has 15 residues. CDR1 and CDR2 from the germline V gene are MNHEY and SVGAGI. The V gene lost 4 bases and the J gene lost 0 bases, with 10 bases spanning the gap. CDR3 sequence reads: CASSFGGVSGNTIYF. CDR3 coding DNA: TGTGCCAGCAGTTTCGGGGGGGTCTCTGGAAACACCATATATTTT.